Below, 29 T cell receptor beta chains from the same sample are listed, as sequenced in a study of blood T cells in healthy people across ages. The use of a sample-barcoded 5' primer and a J-beta primer mix characterized a second PCR of about 6 to 12 cycles. TCRdb fed the 5' RACE reads into MiXCR, producing one record per CDR3 protein. The table includes about 770,000 distinct CDR3 sequences, 40% to 50% detected once. Sample: blood. The receptor set was obtained from a man aged 60 to 69 in good health.

This clonotype appeared a few times. V and J are TRBV6-2 or TRBV6-3 and TRBJ2-1; D is uncertain. The V end lost 5 bases, the J end lost 8 bases, and 19 bases lay between the germline ends. From germline, CDR1 is MNHEY and CDR2 SVGEGT. This CDR3 contains 15 residues. The CDR3 coding sequence is TGTGCCAGCAGTATTAGCTTTGCGGCGAACCATGAGCAGTTCTTC. This encodes CASSISFAANHEQFF.

This clonotype came up a few times. The CDR3 here is CASRVQGWETQYF. In DNA, the CDR3 is TGTGCCAGCAGGGTTCAGGGATGGGAGACCCAGTACTTC. This chain links TRBV27 with TRBJ2-5, with D possibly TRBD1 on 5 matching bases. Trimming shortened V by 6 bases and J by 5 bases, and 13 bases separated the two germline ends. Per the germline V gene, CDR1 is MNHEY and CDR2 is SMNVEV (reference sequence). This CDR3 contains 13 residues.

The rearrangement links TRBV12-3 or TRBV12-4 to TRBJ2-1; 9 bases are a match to TRBD1. With 6 bases clipped from V and 7 bases from J, the junction kept 7 bases outside the gene matches. This CDR3 comprises 14 residues. The CDR3 sequence is CASSRDRALNEQFF. Written as DNA, the CDR3 is TGTGCCAGCAGCCGGGACAGGGCATTAAATGAGCAGTTCTTC.

This clonotype was picked up a small number of times. The CDR3 region has the DNA TGCGCCAGCAGCCAAGATCTGGCCAGGGGAGAAAGAGAAAAACTGTTTTTT. This encodes CASSQDLARGEREKLFF. This chain joins TRBV4-3 and TRBJ1-4, with D possibly matching TRBD1 (6 bases). CDR1 and CDR2 (germline): LGHNA, YSLEER. V lost 0 bases and J lost 8, with 19 bases in between. The CDR3 has 17 residues.

The genes are TRBV6-5 and TRBJ2-1; D is tentatively TRBD1 or TRBD2 (6 bases each). The end of the DNA aligns better with TRBJ2-7, so the J call may be wrong. This CDR3 is 15 amino acids long. CDR1 is MNHEY and CDR2 is SVGAGI in the germline V gene. CDR3: CASSGLGGGDNEQYF. The DNA of the CDR3 is TGTGCCAGCAGTGGTTTGGGGGGCGGGGACAATGAGCAGTACTTC.

A remark on this clonotype: A much larger clone sits a single nucleotide away, making a read error possible. DNA of the CDR3: TGCAGTGCTAGCGGGGGAGCCGAAAACATTCAGTACTTC. This translates into CSASGGAENIQYF. The chain carries TRBV20-1 and TRBJ2-4; maybe TRBD2 (6 bases). Germline values: CDR1 DFQATT, CDR2 SNEGSKA (reference sequence). The length of the CDR3 is 13 residues.

The table lists this clonotype with a few counts. The chain carries TRBV7-6 and TRBJ2-7; D perhaps matches TRBD2 (6 bases). Judging by the DNA end, TRBJ2-5 fits better; the J call may be wrong. The germline CDR1 and CDR2 sequences are SGHVS and FNYEAQ. The CDR3 consists of 19 residues. The DNA for the CDR3 is TGTGCCAGCAGCTTAGTCTCCAATGTAGGGATGGGGGGTCGAAAGACCCAGTACTTC. Its translation is CASSLVSNVGMGGRKTQYF.

The rearrangement links TRBV20-1 to TRBJ2-1; 9 nucleotides line up with TRBD2. V shed 7 bases, J shed 9 bases, and the junction held 7 bases outside the gene matches. Germline CDR1 DFQATT, CDR2 SNEGSKA (reference sequence). This CDR3 region has 12 residues. The CDR3 DNA reads as TGCAGTGGTTTGCGGGGGGGGAGTGAGCAGTTCTTC. Its translation is CSGLRGGSEQFF.

This clonotype has a single count. The rearrangement links TRBV7-8 to TRBJ2-1; D is unclear. Between the trimmed V and J ends, which lost 4 bases and 4 bases, there was a span of 17 bases. The CDR3 is 16 residues long. Germline V gives CDR1 SGHVS, CDR2 FQNEAQ. Here the CDR3 DNA reads TGTGCCAGCAGCTCTTCTCTGACCCCAATATACAATGAGCAGTTCTTC. This gives the protein CASSSSLTPIYNEQFF.

The chain has TRBV19 and TRBJ2-1; D is ambiguous. Germline V gene sequence: CDR1 LNHDA, CDR2 SQIVND (reference sequence). V was cut by 7 bases and J by 0 bases, with 13 bases left in between. This CDR3 is built from 15 residues. The CDR3 spells CASNMRLSSYNEQFF. The CDR3 region has the DNA TGTGCCAGTAACATGAGGTTAAGCTCCTACAATGAGCAGTTCTTC.

The chain uses TRBV5-1 and TRBJ2-2, with D possibly matching TRBD1 (6 bases). CDR3 size: 15 residues. Trimming stripped 5 bases from V and 5 bases from J, with 16 bases between. Germline lookup yields CDR1 SGHRS and CDR2 YFSETQ. CDR3 DNA sequence: TGCGCCAGCAGTCCTCGGGACACCGGTACCGGGGAGCTGTTTTTT. Translation: CASSPRDTGTGELFF.

To note about this clonotype: This sequence may be a read error, since a much larger clone differs from it by one base. This sequence joins TRBV28 and TRBJ2-3; D is perhaps TRBD1 or TRBD2 (6 bases each). Trimming left V 3 bases short and J 0 bases short, with 22 bases between. This CDR3 is built from 19 residues. Germline V gene data show CDR1 as MDHEN and CDR2 as SYDVKM. CDR3 loop: CASSFLWGASSSSTDTQYF. The CDR3 DNA is TGTGCCAGCAGTTTCCTCTGGGGGGCCAGCAGTTCTAGCACAGATACGCAGTATTTT.

This clonotype was found a few times. The chain carries TRBV6-2 or TRBV6-3 and TRBJ2-1, with a possible D match to TRBD1 (6 bases). Germline V gene lookup returns CDR1 MNHEY and CDR2 SVGEGT. With 5 bases removed from V and 0 bases from J, the gap between germline ends came to 17 bases. The CDR3 has 17 amino acids. As DNA, the CDR3 is TGTGCCAGCAGTAATACCGGACAGATTATCTCCTACAATGAGCAGTTCTTC. Translation: CASSNTGQIISYNEQFF.

This clonotype has more than one count but fewer than ten. The chain carries TRBV7-2 and TRBJ2-5; 12 bases match TRBD2. Germline-derived CDR1 and CDR2 are SGHTA and FQGNSA. V lost 8 bases, J lost 1 base, and 11 bases stayed unmatched. This CDR3 comprises 17 residues. For the CDR3, the DNA is TGTGCCAGCGCTTTTCCGACTAGCGGGGGCTCCCAAGAGACCCAGTACTTC. Translated: CASAFPTSGGSQETQYF.

This clonotype was counted ten times or more. The chain links TRBV18 to TRBJ2-7; unclear D gene. The CDR3 is 14 amino acids. The V and J ends lost 5 bases and 0 bases respectively, with 11 bases between them. Germline CDR1 and CDR2: KGHSH and LQKENI. CDR3 sequence (DNA): TGTGCCAGCTCAACCCGATCGGACTCCTACGAGCAGTACTTC. Protein product: CASSTRSDSYEQYF.

This sequence joins TRBV2 and TRBJ2-5, with D tentatively TRBD1 (6 bases). The assigned J gene may be wrong: the sequence end matches TRBJ2-7 better. There are 12 residues in the CDR3. The germline CDR1 and CDR2 sequences are SNHLY and FYNNEI. CDR3: CASNAQGYEQYF. CDR3 nucleotides: TGTGCCAGCAACGCACAGGGCTACGAGCAGTACTTC.

This clonotype appeared many times. This chain joins TRBV7-9 and TRBJ1-2; no clear D gene. Looked up from germline, CDR1 is SEHNR and CDR2 is FQNEAQ (reference sequence). The ends were cut back, 5 bases at V and 3 bases at J, with 7 bases in the middle. CDR3 length equals 12 residues. The CDR3, as DNA: TGTGCCAGCAGCACGGGAGACTATGGCTACACCTTC. Its protein product is CASSTGDYGYTF.

The chain uses TRBV3-1 and TRBJ2-1, with TRBD1 matching over 7 bases. Germline CDR1 reads LGHDT; CDR2 reads YNNKEL (reference sequence). The CDR3 spans 16 residues. V shed 4 bases, J shed 5 bases, and the junction held 11 bases outside the gene matches. For the CDR3, the DNA is TGTGCCAGCAGCCGACAGGGTTCATTTATCCACAATGAGCAGTTCTTC. It codes for CASSRQGSFIHNEQFF.

This clonotype was found a few times. The chain recombines TRBV5-1 with TRBJ2-7, with TRBD1 identical over 9 bases. Germline-derived CDR1 and CDR2 are SGHRS and YFSETQ. The CDR3 has 14 amino acids. Losses at the gene ends were 4 bases for V and 2 bases for J; bases not matched to a gene: 4. The CDR3 nucleotides are TGCGCCAGCAGCCGACAGGGGGATACCTACGAGCAGTACTTC. Its protein product is CASSRQGDTYEQYF.

V is TRBV20-1 and J is TRBJ1-5; 9 bases are a match to TRBD1. The CDR3 loop spans 16 amino acids. Germline CDR1 reads DFQATT; CDR2 reads SNEGSKA (reference sequence). The junction had 16 bases not matched to a gene; V was cut back by 7 bases and J by 6 bases. The DNA of the CDR3 is TGCAGTGTCCTGGGAAACGGACAGGGGATGAGTCAGCCCCAGCATTTT. It specifies CSVLGNGQGMSQPQHF.

This chain uses TRBV20-1 with TRBJ2-1, with 9 bases that match TRBD2. CDR1 is DFQATT, CDR2 SNEGSKA, per germline (reference sequence). The J segment lost 10 bases and the V segment lost 4 bases, leaving 8 bases of the junction unmatched. CDR3 length equals 13 residues. The CDR3 loop reads CSATPAGGREQFF. CDR3 DNA: TGCAGTGCTACCCCGGCGGGGGGGAGAGAGCAGTTCTTC.

This clonotype was counted a few times. J is TRBJ1-5 and V is TRBV12-3 or TRBV12-4; TRBD1 might be the D (6 bases). The CDR3 contains 14 residues. Trimming took 5 bases from V and 2 from J, leaving 10 bases between them. CDR3 nucleotide sequence: TGTGCCAGCAGTCGGGACATAGGCAATCAGCCCCAGCATTTT. Translating it yields CASSRDIGNQPQHF.

The gene calls are TRBV3-1 and TRBJ2-5, with TRBD2 as a possible D gene (5 bases). The CDR3 is 17 amino acids. Germline CDR1 reads LGHDT; CDR2 reads YNNKEL (reference sequence). Trimming cost V 4 bases and J 4 bases, with 22 bases left between them. DNA for the CDR3: TGTGCCAGCAGCCCCGAGCATGGACTTTGGCTATCAGAGACCCAGTACTTC. It encodes CASSPEHGLWLSETQYF.

This clonotype has more than one count but fewer than ten. The chain couples TRBV20-1 to TRBJ2-7; TRBD2 aligns across 10 bases. Trimming removed 5 bases from V and 7 bases from J; junction bases left unmatched: 8. Germline CDR1 is DFQATT and CDR2 is SNEGSKA (reference sequence). The CDR3 extends over 13 amino acids. CDR3 in DNA: TGCAGTGCTTCTAGCGGGGGCACTACGGAGCAGTACTTC. It translates to CSASSGGTTEQYF.

In its sample, this clonotype was seen a few times. The chain is built from TRBV4-1 and TRBJ2-7; TRBD1 might be the D (5 bases). Germline values: CDR1 MGHRA, CDR2 YSYEKL. The CDR3 extends over 15 amino acids. The V end was cut by 0 bases, the J end by 3 bases, with 12 bases between. The CDR3 is CASSQDDSLLYEQYF. In nucleotides, the CDR3 is TGCGCCAGCAGCCAAGATGACAGCCTGCTCTACGAGCAGTACTTC.

V and J are TRBV7-6 and TRBJ1-1, with 9 positions matching TRBD1. V lost 5 bases and J lost 5; bases outside the gene matches: 6. The CDR3 contains 14 residues. Germline lookup yields CDR1 SGHVS and CDR2 FNYEAQ. The CDR3 nucleotides are TGTGCCAGCAGCAAGCAGGACAGGGGTACTGAAGCTTTCTTT. It yields the protein CASSKQDRGTEAFF.

This clonotype was seen a few times. V and J are TRBV6-2 or TRBV6-3 and TRBJ2-7, with 7 nucleotides matching TRBD1. Germline trimming cut 9 bases from V and 2 bases from J; bases unmatched to any gene: 10. The CDR3 consists of 14 residues. CDR1 is MNHEY, CDR2 SVGEGT, per germline. CDR3 coding DNA: TGTGCCAGTGTTCGGGACAGCGCTACCTACGAGCAGTACTTC. The encoded protein is CASVRDSATYEQYF.

This clonotype was recorded a few times. V is TRBV29-1 and J is TRBJ2-3; TRBD2 aligns across 13 bases. The V gene end was trimmed by 4 bases and the J gene end by 2 bases; junction bases not matched to a gene: 6. CDR3 length: 16 amino acids. Germline V gives CDR1 SQVTM, CDR2 ANQGSEA. CDR3 coding DNA: TGCAGCGTTGTGCGACTAGCGGGGGGATCCACAGATACGCAGTATTTT. It specifies CSVVRLAGGSTDTQYF.

The V call is TRBV5-1, the J call TRBJ2-3; 12 bases match TRBD2. Germline V gene lookup returns CDR1 SGHRS and CDR2 YFSETQ. V lost 4 bases, J lost 4 bases, and 13 bases stayed unmatched. This CDR3 is 18 amino acids long. The DNA for the CDR3 is TGCGCCAGCAGCCTAGGACTAGCGGGGACCTTCTCGGCAGATACGCAGTATTTT. This translates into CASSLGLAGTFSADTQYF.